The present entry profiles one TCR beta chain with its context. Its target is unknown. Both iRepertoire HTBI primers and Arm-PCR of CDR3 regions were used to build the TCR beta libraries. One entry per CDR3 protein, called by TCRdb with MiXCR from the multiplex PCR reads. The profile shows almost 450,000 distinct CDR3 sequences, about 17% of them singletons. V lost 7 bases to trimming and J lost 2 bases, with 9 bases between them. CDR1 is MNHEY, CDR2 SMNVEV, per germline (reference sequence). The CDR3 loop spans 13 amino acids. The record originates from a study of regulatory T cells in long-lasting Graves disease. Study conclusions and caveats: Newly diagnosed patients had higher TCR diversity than persistent Graves' patients did. Persistent disease exhibited a predilection for TRBV28, TRBJ1-2 and TRBJ2-5.

The sample's time point: newly diagnosed GD, antithyroid drugs for less than 3 months. The TCR library was made from RNA extracted from PBMCs. Staff took about 10 milliliters of peripheral blood and put it into EDTA tubes. The same data also contributed to another study, on T cells in Graves' hyperthyroidism and ophthalmopathy. That investigation notes: Uncontrolled infections, other autoimmune diseases, pregnancy or lactation led to exclusion of patients.

The chain employs TRBV27 and TRBJ1-5, with D maybe TRBD1 (6 bases). The material was peripheral blood mononuclear cells (PBMCs), obtained at new diagnosis, from a patient treated with antithyroid drugs. This sequence was found in a woman in her thirties with Graves disease. The CDR3 nucleotides are TGTGCCAGCAAAGGGGGGGGCAATCAGCCCCAGCATTTT. It specifies CASKGGGNQPQHF.